Listed here are 2 T cell receptor beta chains from one sample, sequenced in a study of blood T cells in healthy people across ages. Alongside a J-beta primer mix, a sample-barcoded 5' primer served in a second PCR lasting about 7 to 11 cycles. TCRdb itself ran the 5' RACE reads through MiXCR, one entry per CDR3 protein. This sample has 550,000 to 750,000 distinct CDR3 sequences, with around 21% found just once. The specimen sequenced was blood. Source of these receptors: a man aged 70-80 years in good health.

The chain combines TRBV6-2 or TRBV6-3 with TRBJ2-1, with TRBD1 matching 7 bases. Germline V gene data show CDR1 as MNHEY and CDR2 as SVGEGT. V gave up 2 bases and J gave up 3 bases; unmatched junction bases: 7. The CDR3 covers 16 residues. CDR3 residues: CASSYLQGQGYNEQFF. Here the CDR3 DNA reads TGTGCCAGCAGTTACCTACAGGGGCAGGGCTACAATGAGCAGTTCTTC.

This sequence joins TRBV28 and TRBJ1-1; D ambiguous. CDR3 length: 11 amino acids. V shed 8 bases and J shed 8 bases, with 12 bases lying between them. Per germline, CDR1 MDHEN and CDR2 SYDVKM. CDR3 in DNA: TGTGCCAGCCGTCGCTCTACCGAAGCTTTCTTT. Translating gives CASRRSTEAFF.